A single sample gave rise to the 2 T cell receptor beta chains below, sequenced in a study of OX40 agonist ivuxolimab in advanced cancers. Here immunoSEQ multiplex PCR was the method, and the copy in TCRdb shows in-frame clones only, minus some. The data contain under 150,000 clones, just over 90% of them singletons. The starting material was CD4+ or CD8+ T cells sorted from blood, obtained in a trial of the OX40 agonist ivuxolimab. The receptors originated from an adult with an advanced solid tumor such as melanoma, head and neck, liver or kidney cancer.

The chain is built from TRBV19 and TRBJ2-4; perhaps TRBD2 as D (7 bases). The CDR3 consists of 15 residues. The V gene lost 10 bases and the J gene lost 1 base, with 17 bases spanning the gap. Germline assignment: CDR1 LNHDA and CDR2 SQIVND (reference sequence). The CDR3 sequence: CAISGGPRAKNIQYF. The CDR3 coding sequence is TGTGCCATTTCGGGGGGCCCACGGGCCAAAAACATTCAGTACTTC.

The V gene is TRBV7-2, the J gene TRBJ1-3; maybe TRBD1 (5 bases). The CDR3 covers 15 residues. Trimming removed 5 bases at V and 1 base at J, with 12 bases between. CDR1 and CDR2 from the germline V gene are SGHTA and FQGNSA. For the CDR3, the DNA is TGTGCCAGCAGCCTAACGGGGGGGTCTGGAAACACCATATATTTT. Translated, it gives CASSLTGGSGNTIYF.